The T cell receptor beta chain under discussion was sequenced for a study of CD8 T cells in ankylosing spondylitis. In the case of this clonotype: What it binds is unknown.

Overall study findings and caveats: According to the report, clones linked to the disease were significantly enriched in matched synovial fluid samples taken from ankylosing spondylitis patients. Previous work reported some of these motif variants in the synovial fluid and blood of reactive arthritis. A TCR beta motif made of about 8 highly homologous variants seemed typical of ankylosing spondylitis blood.

Molecular-barcoded quantitative 5'-RACE produced these TCR beta libraries. TCRdb fed the 5' RACE reads into MiXCR, producing one record per CDR3 protein. Of roughly 370,000 distinct CDR3 sequences listed, 20% to 25% are singletons. The sequence was obtained from a male donor with ankylosing spondylitis. Sequencing input: blood, either unsorted or a sorted T cell fraction (not recorded which).

CDR3 in amino acids: CASSQERQGVEKLFF. In DNA form, the CDR3 reads TGTGCCAGCAGCCAAGAGCGACAGGGAGTGGAAAAACTGTTTTTT. The chain has TRBV4-2 and TRBJ1-4; 7 bases are shared with TRBD1. Germline loops: CDR1 LGHNA, CDR2 YNFKEQ. V trimming: 0 bases; J trimming: 8 bases; junction bases outside the gene matches: 6. CDR3 length: 15 residues.